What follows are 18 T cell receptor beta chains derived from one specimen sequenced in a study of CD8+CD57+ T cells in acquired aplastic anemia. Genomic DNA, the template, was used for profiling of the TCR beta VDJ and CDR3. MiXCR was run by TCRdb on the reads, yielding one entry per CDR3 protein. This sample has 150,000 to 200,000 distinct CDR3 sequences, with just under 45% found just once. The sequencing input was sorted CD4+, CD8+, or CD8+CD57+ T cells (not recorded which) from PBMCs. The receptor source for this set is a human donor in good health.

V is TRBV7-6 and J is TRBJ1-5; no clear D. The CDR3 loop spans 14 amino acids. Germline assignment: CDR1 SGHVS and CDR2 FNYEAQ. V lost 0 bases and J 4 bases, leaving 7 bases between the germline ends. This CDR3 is CASSLAGTNQPQHF. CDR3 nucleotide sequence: TGTGCCAGCAGCTTAGCGGGCACTAATCAGCCCCAGCATTTT. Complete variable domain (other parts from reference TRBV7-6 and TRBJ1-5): GAGVSQSPRYKVTKRGQDVALRCDPISGHVSLYWYRQALGQGPEFLTYFNYEAQQDKSGLPNDRFSAERPEGSISTLTIQRTEQRDSAMYRCASSLAGTNQPQHFGDGTRLSIL.

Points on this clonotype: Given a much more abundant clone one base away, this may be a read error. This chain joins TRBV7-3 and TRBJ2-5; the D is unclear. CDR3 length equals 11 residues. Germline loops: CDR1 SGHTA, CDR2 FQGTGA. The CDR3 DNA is TGCGCCAGCAGCCAAGAAGGTAGCCAGTACTTC. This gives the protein CASSQEGSQYF.

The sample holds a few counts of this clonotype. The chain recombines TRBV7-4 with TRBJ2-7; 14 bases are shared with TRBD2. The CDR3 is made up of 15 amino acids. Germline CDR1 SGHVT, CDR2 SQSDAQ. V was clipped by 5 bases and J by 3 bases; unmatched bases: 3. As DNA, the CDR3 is TGTGCCAGCAGCGACGGGACTAGCGGGAGCTACGAGCAGTACTTC. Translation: CASSDGTSGSYEQYF.

In DNA, the CDR3 is TGTGCCAGTAGCCAAGACCTGGTCGGGGAAAAACTGTTTTTT. Its translation is CASSQDLVGEKLFF. The rearrangement uses TRBV19 and TRBJ1-4; no definite D call. The CDR3 is made up of 14 amino acids. The germline CDR1 and CDR2 sequences are LNHDA and SQIVND (reference sequence). With 6 bases removed from V and 8 bases from J, the gap between germline ends came to 16 bases.

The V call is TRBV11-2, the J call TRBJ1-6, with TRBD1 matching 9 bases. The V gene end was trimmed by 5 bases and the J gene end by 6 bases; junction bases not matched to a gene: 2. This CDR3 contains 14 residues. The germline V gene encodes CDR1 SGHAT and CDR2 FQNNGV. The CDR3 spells CASSAGQGNSPLHF. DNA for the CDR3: TGTGCCAGCAGCGCGGGACAGGGTAATTCACCCCTCCACTTT.

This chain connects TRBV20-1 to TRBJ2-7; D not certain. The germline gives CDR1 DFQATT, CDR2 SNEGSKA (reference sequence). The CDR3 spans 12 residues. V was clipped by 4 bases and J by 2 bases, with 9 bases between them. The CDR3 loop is CSAIKGAYEQYF. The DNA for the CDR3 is TGCAGTGCTATAAAGGGTGCCTACGAGCAGTACTTC.

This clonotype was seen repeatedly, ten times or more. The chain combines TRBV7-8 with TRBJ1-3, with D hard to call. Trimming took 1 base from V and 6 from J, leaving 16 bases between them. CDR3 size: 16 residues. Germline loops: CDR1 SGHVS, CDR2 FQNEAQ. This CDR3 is CASSLEAAGSANTIYF. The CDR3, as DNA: TGTGCCAGCAGCTTAGAGGCCGCTGGCTCGGCAAACACCATATATTTT. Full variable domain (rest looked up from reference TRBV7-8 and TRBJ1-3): GAGVSQSPRYKVAKRGQDVALRCDPISGHVSLFWYQQALGQGPEFLTYFQNEAQLDKSGLPSDRFFAERPEGSVSTLKIQRTQQEDSAVYLCASSLEAAGSANTIYFGEGSWLTVV.

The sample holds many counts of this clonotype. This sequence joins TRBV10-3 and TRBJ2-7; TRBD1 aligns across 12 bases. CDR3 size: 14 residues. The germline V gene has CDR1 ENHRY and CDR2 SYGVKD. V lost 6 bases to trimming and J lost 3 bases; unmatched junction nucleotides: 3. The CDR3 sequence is CAIRGTGGSYEQYF. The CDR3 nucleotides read TGTGCCATCAGAGGGACAGGGGGCAGCTACGAGCAGTACTTC.

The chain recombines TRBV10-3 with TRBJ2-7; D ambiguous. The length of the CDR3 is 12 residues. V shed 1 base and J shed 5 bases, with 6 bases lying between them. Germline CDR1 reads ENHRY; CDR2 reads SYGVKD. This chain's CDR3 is CAISELVNEQYF. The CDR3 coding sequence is TGTGCCATCAGTGAGTTGGTTAACGAGCAGTACTTC.

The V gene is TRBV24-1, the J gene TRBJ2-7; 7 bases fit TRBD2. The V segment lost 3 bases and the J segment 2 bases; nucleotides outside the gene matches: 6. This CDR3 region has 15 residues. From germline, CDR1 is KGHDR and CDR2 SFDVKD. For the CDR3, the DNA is TGTGCCACCAGTGATGGGGCGGGAGATGCCTACGAGCAGTACTTC. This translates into CATSDGAGDAYEQYF.

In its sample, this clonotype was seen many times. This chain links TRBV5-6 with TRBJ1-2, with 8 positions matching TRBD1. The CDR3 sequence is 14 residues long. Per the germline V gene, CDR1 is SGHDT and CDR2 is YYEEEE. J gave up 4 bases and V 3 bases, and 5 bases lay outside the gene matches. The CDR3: CASSSDRVVYGYTF. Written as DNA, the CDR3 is TGTGCCAGCAGCTCGGACAGGGTCGTCTATGGCTACACCTTC.

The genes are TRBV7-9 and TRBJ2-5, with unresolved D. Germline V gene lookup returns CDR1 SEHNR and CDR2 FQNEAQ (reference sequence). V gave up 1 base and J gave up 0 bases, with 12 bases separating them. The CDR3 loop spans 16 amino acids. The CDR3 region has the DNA TGTGCCAGCAGCTTAGGCTTTAACAGAGACCAAGAGACCCAGTACTTC. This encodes CASSLGFNRDQETQYF.

The DNA of the CDR3 is TGTGCCAGTAGTATAGATATCCTAGGCTACAATGAGCAGTTCTTC. Encoded protein: CASSIDILGYNEQFF. The chain is built from TRBV19 and TRBJ2-1; D is unresolved. Germline V gene data show CDR1 as LNHDA and CDR2 as SQIVND (reference sequence). The CDR3 is 15 residues long. The V end was cut by 0 bases, the J end by 3 bases, with 9 bases between.

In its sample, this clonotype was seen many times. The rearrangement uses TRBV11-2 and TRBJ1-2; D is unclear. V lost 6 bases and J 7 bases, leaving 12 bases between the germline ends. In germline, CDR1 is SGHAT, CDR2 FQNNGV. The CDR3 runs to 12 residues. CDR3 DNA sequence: TGTGCCAGCAGTTTCCCGGCGGCTGGCTACACCTTC. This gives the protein CASSFPAAGYTF.

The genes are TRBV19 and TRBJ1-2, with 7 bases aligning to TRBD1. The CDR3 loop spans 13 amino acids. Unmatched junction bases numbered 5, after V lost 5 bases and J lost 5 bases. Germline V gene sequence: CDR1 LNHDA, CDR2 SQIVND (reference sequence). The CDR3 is CASSVGTVYGYTF. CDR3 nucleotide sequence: TGTGCCAGTAGTGTCGGGACAGTATATGGCTACACCTTC.

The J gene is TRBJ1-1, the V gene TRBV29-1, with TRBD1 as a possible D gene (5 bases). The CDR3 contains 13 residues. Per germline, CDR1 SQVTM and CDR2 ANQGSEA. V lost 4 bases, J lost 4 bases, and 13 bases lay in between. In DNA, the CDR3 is TGCAGCGTTGGGGGCCGGAGTGGCACTGAAGCTTTCTTT. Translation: CSVGGRSGTEAFF.

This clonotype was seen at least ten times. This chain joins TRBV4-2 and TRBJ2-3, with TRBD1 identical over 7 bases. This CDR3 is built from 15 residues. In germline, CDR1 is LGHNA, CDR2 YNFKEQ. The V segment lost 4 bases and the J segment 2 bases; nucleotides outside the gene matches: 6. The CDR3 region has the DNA TGTGCCAGCAGCCGAATGACAGGGATCACAGATACGCAGTATTTT. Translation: CASSRMTGITDTQYF.

The CDR3 reads CASTRGGRGTDTQYF. The CDR3 nucleotides read TGTGCCAGCACCCGTGGGGGGCGGGGCACAGATACGCAGTATTTT. The chain couples TRBV6-1 to TRBJ2-3; D might be TRBD1 or TRBD2, each matching 6 bases. Trimming cost V 7 bases and J 1 base, with 15 bases left between them. Looked up from germline, CDR1 is MNHNS and CDR2 is SASEGT. This CDR3 comprises 15 residues.